This section outlines one TCR beta chain sequence together with its context. Its target is not known. These data belong to a study of response to subunit inactivated influenza vaccine. General observations from the study: Authors proposed each seasonal influenza vaccination draws in few new T cells.

Trimming took off 2 bases at V and 1 base at J, with 18 bases between the two ends. CDR3 size: 18 residues. Germline CDR1 SGHVS, CDR2 FQNEAQ. Using its own MiXCR run on the RT-PCR reads, TCRdb lists one record per CDR3 protein. The sample records around 580,000 distinct CDR3 sequences, 14% being singletons. The sample in question was PBMCs from blood, obtained about 12 days after vaccination. J is TRBJ2-4 and V is TRBV7-8; possibly TRBD2 for D (7 bases). The sequence came from a man in his forties or fifties who received an inactivated influenza vaccine. The CDR3 DNA sequence: TGTGCCAGCAGCTTACCCACGAGGGGGGGCGTGGCCAAAAACATTCAGTACTTC. This gives the protein CASSLPTRGGVAKNIQYF.